Listed below are T cell receptor beta chains from one sample, sequenced in a study of cytomegalovirus exposure and HLA in healthy donors. Produced via immunoSEQ multiplex PCR; TCRdb's table is partial and in-frame only. The table records approximately 130,000 clones, 64% of them present only once. The sequencing sample was made of PBMCs. All receptors derive from a woman in her thirties or forties in good health and CMV-seronegative. Each CDR3 is given with its conserved first and last residue. A D gene is named only where the DNA matches it firmly. Only some rows state a clone size, as once, few, many or a class for expanded clones.

length | J | D | V | size | CDR3 | DNA
16 | TRBJ2-3 | TRBD1 | TRBV25-1 | NA | CASSEYKTGGTDTQYF | TGTGCCAGCAGTGAATATAAGACAGGGGGGACAGATACGCAGTATTTT
13 | TRBJ1-5 | TRBD1 | TRBV5-8 | NA | CASSNYRGQPQHF | TGTGCCAGCAGCAATTACAGGGGGCAGCCCCAGCATTTT
14 | TRBJ1-1 | TRBD1 | TRBV28 | NA | CASRFNRGQARGFF | TGTGCCAGCAGGTTTAACAGGGGCCAAGCTCGAGGTTTCTTT
14 | TRBJ1-1 | NA | TRBV6-5 | NA | CASRAGTSNTEAFF | TGTGCCAGCAGGGCCGGGACTTCGAACACTGAAGCTTTCTTT
13 | TRBJ2-5 | TRBD2 | TRBV2 | NA | CASKRGEQETQYF | TGTGCCAGCAAGCGGGGGGAGCAGGAGACCCAGTACTTC
12 | TRBJ2-7 | NA | TRBV7-9 | NA | CASSLDIYEQYF | TGTGCCAGCAGCTTAGACATTTACGAGCAGTACTTC
12 | TRBJ2-1 | NA | TRBV7-9 | few | CASSTARNEQFF | TGTGCCAGCAGCACCGCCCGGAATGAGCAGTTCTTC
14 | TRBJ1-2 | TRBD1 | TRBV7-8 | NA | CASSFGQGALGYTF | TGTGCCAGCAGCTTTGGACAGGGGGCCCTTGGCTACACCTTC
15 | TRBJ1-2 | TRBD1 | TRBV5-1 | NA | CASSLLGGDKYGYTF | TGCGCCAGCAGCTTGTTAGGGGGCGATAAGTATGGCTACACCTTC
15 | TRBJ1-2 | NA | TRBV4-3 | NA | CASSQGGGQAYGYTF | TGCGCCAGCAGCCAAGGGGGAGGTCAAGCCTATGGCTACACCTTC
14 | TRBJ1-2 | TRBD1 | TRBV5-6 | NA | CASSWGQGGGGYTF | TGTGCCAGCAGCTGGGGACAGGGGGGAGGAGGCTACACCTTC
16 | TRBJ1-1 | NA | TRBV4-1 | NA | CASSQDPRGASTEAFF | TGCGCCAGCAGCCAAGATCCTCGGGGTGCGAGCACTGAAGCTTTCTTT
14 | TRBJ1-4 | NA | TRBV9 | NA | CASSLDSSKEKLFF | TGTGCCAGCAGCTTAGACAGTTCTAAAGAAAAACTGTTTTTT
13 | TRBJ1-1 | NA | TRBV5-8 | NA | CASRPTVGTEAFF | TGTGCCAGCAGACCGACAGTAGGCACTGAAGCTTTCTTT
14 | TRBJ2-1 | NA | TRBV7-2 | NA | CASSPGGPSNEQFF | TGTGCCAGCAGCCCCGGGGGGCCCTCCAATGAGCAGTTCTTC
15 | TRBJ2-7 | NA | TRBV9 | NA | CASSVGAGASYEQYF | TGTGCCAGCAGCGTAGGGGCGGGGGCCTCCTACGAGCAGTACTTC
14 | TRBJ2-4 | TRBD2 | TRBV29-1 | NA | CSSRGGDLENIQYF | TGCAGCTCCCGCGGGGGGGATCTGGAAAACATTCAGTACTTC
19 | TRBJ2-6 | TRBD1 | TRBV19 | NA | CASSIGGGTGLPGANVLTF | TGTGCCAGTAGTATAGGAGGGGGGACAGGATTACCTGGGGCCAACGTCCTGACTTTC